The 21 T cell receptor beta chains in this list originate from one sample, sequenced in a study of CD8 T cells in ankylosing spondylitis. TCRdb reanalysed the 5' RACE reads using MiXCR and keeps one entry per CDR3 protein. Altogether fewer than 200,000 distinct CDR3 sequences are present, about 16% being singletons, with the ten largest covering under 9%. What was sequenced was blood, either unsorted or a sorted T cell fraction (not recorded which). The receptors here all came from a male donor with ankylosing spondylitis or in good health (not recorded which).

This clonotype was found many times. The chain uses TRBV5-1 and TRBJ2-3, with D possibly being TRBD2 (6 bases). Trimming removed 4 bases from V and 2 bases from J, with 11 bases in between. Germline CDR1 and CDR2: SGHRS and YFSETQ. The CDR3 extends over 14 amino acids. The CDR3 reads CASSQGLNTDTQYF. In nucleotides, the CDR3 is TGCGCCAGCAGCCAGGGACTTAACACAGATACGCAGTATTTT.

This clonotype was found many times. The V call is TRBV29-1, the J call TRBJ2-2, with 11 nucleotides matching TRBD1. CDR3 size: 14 residues. The junction had 2 bases not matched to a gene; V was cut back by 4 bases and J by 4 bases. Germline V gene lookup returns CDR1 SQVTM and CDR2 ANQGSEA. This chain's CDR3 is CSVVGTGGTGELFF. The CDR3 nucleotides are TGCAGCGTTGTTGGGACAGGGGGCACCGGGGAGCTGTTTTTT.

The chain is built from TRBV29-1 and TRBJ2-6; D gene ambiguous. This CDR3 has 12 amino acids. Germline CDR1 is SQVTM and CDR2 is ANQGSEA. Trimming removed 3 bases from V and 2 bases from J, with 2 bases in between. The CDR3 DNA follows: TGCAGCGTTGACGCTGGGGCCAACGTCCTGACTTTC. This encodes CSVDAGANVLTF.

The gene calls are TRBV28 and TRBJ2-7, with D uncertain. The CDR3 covers 13 residues. Trimming removed 3 bases from V and 3 bases from J, with 9 bases in between. Germline V gene lookup returns CDR1 MDHEN and CDR2 SYDVKM. CDR3 loop: CASSFGHRYEQYF. Here the CDR3 DNA reads TGTGCCAGCAGTTTCGGGCATCGCTACGAGCAGTACTTC.

V and J are TRBV27 and TRBJ1-2, with 8 nucleotides matching TRBD1. Looked up from germline, CDR1 is MNHEY and CDR2 is SMNVEV (reference sequence). This CDR3 has 12 residues. J was trimmed by 5 bases and V by 8 bases; bases with no gene match: 4. CDR3 loop: CASRTGGYGYTF. CDR3 bases: TGTGCCAGCCGAACAGGGGGATATGGCTACACCTTC.

At least ten counts were recorded for this clonotype. The CDR3 protein is CASSLTIWGRHEQFF. CDR3 DNA sequence: TGTGCCAGCAGCTTAACGATTTGGGGGAGGCATGAGCAGTTCTTC. The V call is TRBV7-8, the J call TRBJ2-1; D may be TRBD2 (6 bases). This CDR3 has 15 amino acids. The germline gives CDR1 SGHVS, CDR2 FQNEAQ. Trimming took off 2 bases at V and 8 bases at J, with 16 bases between the two ends.

This chain joins TRBV28 and TRBJ2-2; 7 bases line up with TRBD1. This CDR3 is 15 amino acids long. In germline, CDR1 is MDHEN, CDR2 SYDVKM. Germline trimming cut 6 bases from V and 3 bases from J; bases unmatched to any gene: 7. Here the CDR3 DNA reads TGTGCCAGCAGGATACAGGGGTTAGACACCGGGGAGCTGTTTTTT. Amino acids: CASRIQGLDTGELFF.

This chain uses TRBV20-1 with TRBJ2-5; 13 nucleotides line up with TRBD2. The germline CDR1 and CDR2 sequences are DFQATT and SNEGSKA (reference sequence). This CDR3 has 14 amino acids. Trimming took 5 bases from V and 5 from J; bases not matched to a gene: 5. CDR3 residues: CSADGLAGAETQYF. CDR3 in DNA: TGCAGTGCTGACGGACTAGCGGGAGCGGAGACCCAGTACTTC.

This clonotype was seen a handful of times. This chain connects TRBV29-1 to TRBJ2-7, with TRBD2 identical over 8 bases. The CDR3 has 14 residues. The V and J ends lost 4 bases and 6 bases, in that order; junction bases with no gene match: 11. Germline CDR1 reads SQVTM; CDR2 reads ANQGSEA. The CDR3 nucleotides read TGCAGCGTTGCCCCAGGACTAGCCCTTCGCGAGCAGTACTTC. Protein product: CSVAPGLALREQYF.

This clonotype was counted at least ten times. The chain combines TRBV5-1 with TRBJ2-2; tentatively, D is TRBD2 (6 bases). The V end was cut by 0 bases, the J end by 0 bases, with 9 bases between. The CDR3 loop spans 16 amino acids. Germline-derived CDR1 and CDR2 are SGHRS and YFSETQ. The chain's CDR3 is CASSLGGGANTGELFF. CDR3 in DNA: TGCGCCAGCAGCTTGGGAGGCGGGGCGAACACCGGGGAGCTGTTTTTT.

This clonotype occurred many times. J is TRBJ2-7 and V is TRBV5-1; TRBD2 matches at 12 bases. J gave up 1 base and V 4 bases, and 6 bases lay outside the gene matches. Germline assignment: CDR1 SGHRS and CDR2 YFSETQ. The CDR3 runs to 16 residues. CDR3 amino acids: CASSVTGLAGSYEQYF. The CDR3 DNA reads TGCGCCAGCAGCGTTACGGGACTAGCGGGTTCCTACGAGCAGTACTTC. Supplemented by reference TRBV5-1 and TRBJ2-7, the full variable domain reads KAGVTQTPRYLIKTRGQQVTLSCSPISGHRSVSWYQQTPGQGLQFLFEYFSETQRNKGNFPGRFSGRQFSNSRSEMNVSTLELGDSALYLCASSVTGLAGSYEQYFGPGTRLTVT.

The genes are TRBV6-5 and TRBJ2-2, with 10 bases identical to TRBD2. Germline assignment: CDR1 MNHEY and CDR2 SVGAGI. Losses at the gene ends were 3 bases for V and 5 bases for J; bases not matched to a gene: 3. There are 15 residues in the CDR3. This chain's CDR3 is CASSYRGLATGELFF. CDR3 nucleotide sequence: TGTGCCAGCAGTTATCGGGGACTAGCGACCGGGGAGCTGTTTTTT.

This clonotype was recorded a few times. At one end the junction does not follow the germline gene, possibly because of a read error. The chain links TRBV7-6 to TRBJ2-1; 10 bases match TRBD2. Germline V gene data show CDR1 as SGHVS and CDR2 as FNYEAQ. This CDR3 has 13 amino acids. The CDR3 spells CASSFETGTSEVF. The CDR3 bases are TGTGCCAGCAGCTTCGAAACCGGGACTAGCGAGGTCTTC.

This clonotype was counted a few times. The V gene is TRBV10-3, the J gene TRBJ1-1, with TRBD1 as a possible D gene (5 bases). This CDR3 is built from 14 residues. V shed 3 bases and J shed 3 bases, with 11 bases lying between them. Germline-derived CDR1 and CDR2 are ENHRY and SYGVKD. DNA for the CDR3: TGTGCCATCAGTGATTCGGGGGATTACACTGAAGCTTTCTTT. This codes for CAISDSGDYTEAFF.

CDR3 loop: CASSPGQSSTDTQYF. The DNA for the CDR3 is TGTGCCAGCAGCCCCGGACAGTCTAGCACAGATACGCAGTATTTT. The chain uses TRBV7-9 and TRBJ2-3; possible D gene TRBD1, 6 bases. The germline V gene has CDR1 SEHNR and CDR2 FQNEAQ (reference sequence). With 5 bases removed from V and 0 bases from J, the gap between germline ends came to 12 bases. This CDR3 contains 15 residues.

This clonotype was seen only a few times. V is TRBV2 and J is TRBJ2-5; weak D call: TRBD1 (6 bases). From germline, CDR1 is SNHLY and CDR2 FYNNEI. The germline V and J ends were trimmed by 7 bases and 5 bases, with 8 bases remaining between them. The CDR3 covers 11 residues. CDR3 nucleotide sequence: TGTGCCAGCAATCAGGGGGAGACCCAGTACTTC. As protein: CASNQGETQYF.

V is TRBV5-1 and J is TRBJ2-1, with 11 bases fitting TRBD1. The length of the CDR3 is 15 residues. The trim removed 3 bases at V and 6 bases at J, leaving 5 bases unmatched. Germline V gene data show CDR1 as SGHRS and CDR2 as YFSETQ. This chain's CDR3 is CASSWTGGERNEQFF. As DNA, the CDR3 is TGCGCCAGCAGCTGGACAGGGGGCGAACGCAATGAGCAGTTCTTC. The full variable domain, rest sourced from reference TRBV5-1 and TRBJ2-1, is KAGVTQTPRYLIKTRGQQVTLSCSPISGHRSVSWYQQTPGQGLQFLFEYFSETQRNKGNFPGRFSGRQFSNSRSEMNVSTLELGDSALYLCASSWTGGERNEQFFGPGTRLTVL.

This clonotype was detected only a few times. This CDR3 reads CASSLIGYGYTF. CDR3 bases: TGCGCCAGCAGCTTGATAGGCTATGGCTACACCTTC. The chain uses TRBV5-1 and TRBJ1-2; no reliable D call. The CDR3 runs to 12 residues. Per germline, CDR1 SGHRS and CDR2 YFSETQ. Between the trimmed V and J ends, which lost 1 base and 4 bases, there was a span of 5 bases.

This clonotype was found a few times. CDR3 protein: CASSKVTSGRAFLYNEQFF. CDR3 DNA sequence: TGTGCCAGCAGCAAAGTGACTAGCGGGAGGGCTTTCCTTTACAATGAGCAGTTCTTC. This chain connects TRBV21-1 to TRBJ2-1; the table assigns TRBD2, which was not confirmed against the DNA. TRBV21-1 is a pseudogene. The CDR3 consists of 19 residues.

The chain carries TRBV5-1 and TRBJ2-1; 9 bases agree with TRBD2. The CDR3 contains 15 residues. V shed 3 bases and J 5 bases; nucleotides not matched to a gene: 6. CDR1 is SGHRS and CDR2 is YFSETQ in the germline V gene. This CDR3 reads CASSSGLAMHNEQFF. The CDR3 DNA is TGCGCCAGCAGCTCGGGACTAGCAATGCACAATGAGCAGTTCTTC. Looking up the rest from reference TRBV5-1 and TRBJ2-1 gives the full variable domain: KAGVTQTPRYLIKTRGQQVTLSCSPISGHRSVSWYQQTPGQGLQFLFEYFSETQRNKGNFPGRFSGRQFSNSRSEMNVSTLELGDSALYLCASSSGLAMHNEQFFGPGTRLTVL.

In this sample, this clonotype turned up many times. The chain carries TRBV5-1 and TRBJ1-1, with D possibly TRBD1 on 6 matching bases. The germline gives CDR1 SGHRS, CDR2 YFSETQ. V lost 4 bases to trimming and J lost 1 base, with 11 bases between them. The CDR3 contains 14 residues. The CDR3 nucleotides are TGCGCCAGCAGCAAAGGACAGCCGAACACTGAAGCTTTCTTT. Protein product: CASSKGQPNTEAFF.